These 2 T cell receptor beta chains came from one sample sequenced in a study of OX40 agonist ivuxolimab in advanced cancers. The protocol used for the library was the immunoSEQ multiplex PCR assay. The table comes from immuneACCESS by way of TCRdb, which keeps in-frame sequences with V and J called. Part of the clones is missing from these tables; in studies checked, under half for an unresolved V gene and the rest for unknown reasons. Across this sample there are around 150,000 clones, with 90% to 95% seen only once. Roughly 1% of the sample lies in the top ten. The sequenced sample was CD4+ or CD8+ T cells sorted from blood, obtained in a trial of the OX40 agonist ivuxolimab. These receptors all come from an adult with an advanced solid tumor such as melanoma, head and neck, liver or kidney cancer.

The chain carries TRBV9 and TRBJ2-7, with D tentatively TRBD2 (7 bases). V dropped 4 bases and J dropped 6 bases, with 20 bases sitting between them. CDR3 length: 15 residues. Germline-derived CDR1 and CDR2 are SGDLS and YYNGEE. CDR3 region: CASSPPRGPSVEQYF. The CDR3 DNA reads TGTGCCAGCAGCCCACCGCGGGGGCCGTCGGTCGAGCAGTACTTC.

This chain connects TRBV6-1 to TRBJ1-2; 7 bases are a match to TRBD1. Germline V gene sequence: CDR1 MNHNS, CDR2 SASEGT. The CDR3 has 14 amino acids. The V segment lost 2 bases and the J segment 7 bases; nucleotides outside the gene matches: 7. The CDR3 DNA follows: TGTGCCAGCAGTGAACCCCCAGGGGGGGGTGGCTACACCTTC. It translates to CASSEPPGGGGYTF.